This paragraph reports one T cell receptor (beta chain). In the original analysis: Nucleated cell counts were estimated from reference gene primer amplification. Using immunoSEQ multiplex PCR, the repertoire was profiled, and TCRdb retains in-frame clones only, with some absent. Clone size and V and J calls were adopted from that table, with D and trimming inferred from the DNA. This table holds 200,000 or so clones, under 90% found once. The sample comes from a study of blood T cell repertoires in COVID-19. Turning to the study itself: Acute-phase and convalescent COVID-19 samples originated in the United States, Italy and Spain. In each case, the material was cDNA or gDNA derived from T cells, B-cell-depleted T cells, or PBMCs.

The V gene lost 7 bases and the J gene lost 3 bases, with 12 bases spanning the gap. The germline gives CDR1 ENHRY, CDR2 SYGVKD. CDR3 size: 13 residues. The sequencing input was peripheral blood. This receptor was taken from a man in his thirties or forties with active or convalescent COVID-19. This rearrangement joins TRBV10-3 to TRBJ2-5; D gene uncertain. The DNA of the CDR3 is TGTGCCATCACCCCTGGCACGAAAGAGACCCAGTACTTC. Its protein is CAITPGTKETQYF.